What follows describes a single T cell receptor (beta chain). This clonotype showed up many times. Its antigen target is currently unknown. The sample holds no much larger clone one base away, and base qualities are not on file. Instrument on record: Illumina HiSeq 2500. Quantitative 5'-RACE with molecular barcodes was the method used to prepare the TCR beta libraries. Under the source paper's analysis protocol: Disease-linked TCR variants were identified with a new computational method built on a probabilistic model of VDJ rearrangement. TCRdb ran its own pipeline on the public reads, namely fastp trimming at Q25 and MiXCR clone calling, and kept in-frame beta chains. Every distinct CDR3 protein forms one entry, paired with its most common genes and DNA. TCRdb, not the authors, supplied the V and J calls. The sample includes about 140,000 distinct CDR3 sequences, with around 7.9% observed a single time. Around 12% of the sample belongs to the ten largest clones.

The data were taken from a study of CD8 T cells in ankylosing spondylitis (dated 2017 in TCRdb). For the wider study: The study profiled T cell receptor beta repertoires in healthy donors and ankylosing spondylitis patients to find disease-linked TCR variants. Peripheral blood was sampled, and synovial fluid was additionally collected from ankylosing spondylitis patients. The whole study cohort included 108 healthy donors and 20 to 25 ankylosing spondylitis patients.

The paper as a whole reports these results and caveats: Some motif variants had previously been reported in the synovial fluid and blood of reactive arthritis patients, which suggests shared mechanisms of disease initiation. The disease-linked clones had a CD8+ phenotype and were found at relatively low frequencies in peripheral blood. The disease-linked clones were reported to be significantly enriched in matched synovial fluid samples from ankylosing spondylitis patients. A TCR beta motif made up of 7 to 9 highly homologous amino acid variants appeared to be characteristic of blood from ankylosing spondylitis patients.

V and J lose 4 bases and 4 bases, and a span of 21 bases separates them. The CDR3 holds 17 amino acids from the cysteine to the phenylalanine. Here the CDR3 DNA is all that survives: 51 bases in frame from base 1. This sequence originates from a female donor with ankylosing spondylitis or in good health (not recorded which). The sequencing input was blood, either unsorted or a sorted T cell fraction (not recorded which). Here the chain combines TRBV12-3 or TRBV12-4 and TRBJ2-3; matching of 5 bases hints at TRBD1 as the D gene. The CDR3 corresponds to CASSSTPGPTVADTQYF. The nucleotide sequence is given as TGTGCCAGCAGTTCCACCCCCGGACCGACAGTCGCAGATACGCAGTATTTT.